The entry below describes one T cell receptor beta chain. Its cognate antigen is unknown. This record comes from a study of T cell clonotyping in hematopoietic cell transplantation. Findings and caveats of the study: Higher Inverse Simpson Index values in graft donor and pretransplant recipient predicted broader posttransplant TCR diversity. Few recipient clonotypes overlapped donors; over 95% were de novo at given depth.

The repertoire was sequenced with immunoSEQ multiplex PCR; TCRdb's copy has only in-frame clones and lacks some. The table shows around 10,000 clones, with roughly 93% occurring only once. The CDR3 spans 15 residues. The ends were cut back, 3 bases at V and 4 bases at J, with 15 bases in the middle. The V gene's germline CDR1 is MDHEN and CDR2 SYDVKM. J is TRBJ2-5 and V is TRBV28; D ambiguous. The sequencing used PBMCs, collected 100 days after allogeneic stem cell transplant. This clonotype was obtained from a male patient aged 45 to 59 who had an allogeneic stem cell transplant from a related donor, so T cells may come from the graft donor. Some clones in this sample may be carry-over from other donors' samples. CDR3 in amino acids: CASSFGPTMRETQYF. CDR3 DNA sequence: TGTGCCAGCAGTTTCGGGCCCACGATGAGAGAGACCCAGTACTTC.